These 5 T cell receptor beta chains originate from one sample sequenced in a study of Tregs in tolerant kidney transplant recipients. Generated by immunoSEQ multiplex PCR, the TCRdb table keeps only in-frame clones and is missing some. Among about 110,000 clones listed, 90% were seen once. Sequencing was performed on CD4+ T cells from blood, taken before the transplant. Receptors were obtained from a human donor who received a combined kidney and bone marrow transplant.

This clone appeared a few times. The rearrangement links TRBV5-1 to TRBJ1-6; TRBD1 matches at 7 bases. CDR1 and CDR2 from the germline V gene are SGHRS and YFSETQ. This CDR3 comprises 13 residues. After removal of 1 base from V and 8 bases from J, the junction contained 0 bases not matched to a gene. CDR3 sequence reads: CASSLTGDSPLHF. CDR3 in DNA: TGCGCCAGCAGCTTGACAGGGGATTCACCCCTCCACTTT.

This clone came up a few times. This rearrangement joins TRBV19 to TRBJ1-1; maybe TRBD1 (6 bases). Per germline, CDR1 LNHDA and CDR2 SQIVND (reference sequence). Trimming cost V 7 bases and J 1 base, with 16 bases left between them. This CDR3 has 15 residues. The CDR3 sequence: CASNIRDNQNTEAFF. In nucleotides, the CDR3 is TGTGCCAGTAATATTCGGGACAATCAGAACACTGAAGCTTTCTTT.

The chain has TRBV6-6 and TRBJ1-2; no clear D. The CDR3 is 14 residues long. Germline V gives CDR1 MNHNY, CDR2 SVGAGI (reference sequence). The V and J ends lost 7 bases and 4 bases respectively, with 16 bases between them. The CDR3 coding sequence is TGTGCCAGCACCCCAGGAGGACGGAGCTATGGCTACACCTTC. Protein product: CASTPGGRSYGYTF.

The table lists this clone with a few counts. This chain connects TRBV6-6 to TRBJ2-7, with TRBD2 matching 11 bases. The V segment lost 6 bases and the J segment 3 bases; nucleotides outside the gene matches: 1. Germline V gene lookup returns CDR1 MNHNY and CDR2 SVGAGI (reference sequence). The CDR3 runs 13 residues. The CDR3 coding sequence is TGTGCCAGCAGGACTAGCGGGGACTACGAGCAGTACTTC. This translates into CASRTSGDYEQYF.

The chain uses TRBV28 and TRBJ2-5; TRBD1 matches at 7 bases. CDR1 and CDR2 (germline): MDHEN, SYDVKM. After removal of 6 bases from V and 5 bases from J, the junction contained 15 bases not matched to a gene. The CDR3 length is 16 residues. CDR3 in amino acids: CASSPSGQVGMETQYF. The CDR3 nucleotides are TGTGCCAGCAGCCCGAGTGGACAGGTCGGGATGGAGACCCAGTACTTC.